The clone carrying this TCR beta chain was counted only a few times. It was with unique molecular identifiers that the TCRbeta library was prepared. TCRdb ran MiXCR on the PCR reads and lists one entry per CDR3 protein. The sample has about 540,000 distinct CDR3 sequences, roughly a quarter seen once. These data come from a study of T-cell reconstitution after alpha-beta-depleted transplantation in children. CDR3 length: 14 residues. Trimming cost V 4 bases and J 1 base, with 11 bases left between them. Germline V CDR1 and CDR2: SGHRS, YFSETQ. Sequencing used PBMCs, obtained before TCRalphabeta/CD19-depleted stem cell transplant. This TCR came from a boy under three years old with Wiskott-Aldrich syndrome, due to receive a stem cell transplant. This sequence joins TRBV5-1 and TRBJ1-1; D gene unclear. The DNA of the CDR3 is TGCGCCAGCAGCCCGGTTGTGGGGAACACTGAAGCTTTCTTT. Amino acid sequence: CASSPVVGNTEAFF. The full variable domain, rest sourced from reference TRBV5-1 and TRBJ1-1, is KAGVTQTPRYLIKTRGQQVTLSCSPISGHRSVSWYQQTPGQGLQFLFEYFSETQRNKGNFPGRFSGRQFSNSRSEMNVSTLELGDSALYLCASSPVVGNTEAFFGQGTRLTVV.